This T cell receptor beta chain was observed in a study of OX40 agonist ivuxolimab in advanced cancers. As for the study more broadly: Ivuxolimab was an agonistic, fully human IgG2 monoclonal antibody directed against OX40 (CD134), a costimulatory receptor. Three dose-escalation patients achieved partial responses, one with hepatocellular carcinoma and two with cutaneous melanoma. Intravenous ivuxolimab was administered to patients every 2 weeks at six dose levels: 0.01, 0.1, 0.3, 1.5, 3 and 10 mg/kg. Peripheral TCRbeta sequencing was intended to test whether TCR sequence diversity was altered and clonal T-cell expansion was caused by ivuxolimab. In the dose-escalation cohort, around four fifths of patients were male, and the mean age was around 60 years, with a range of about 23 to 90. The paper covers the monotherapy dose-escalation part of the phase I ivuxolimab trial, which included N of about 50 patients. Among the roughly 50 dose-escalation patients, around 19 had hepatocellular carcinoma, about 15 melanoma, 9 renal cell carcinoma and 9 head and neck cancer. Prior anti-PD-1, anti-PD-L1 or anti-CTLA-4 therapy was permitted, and 40% to 50% of dose-escalation patients had received checkpoint inhibitors. The paper as a whole reports these results and caveats: In the 0.1-3.0 mg/kg groups, partial responders had among the lowest normalized peripheral clonal expansion, particularly in CD8+ T cells. The antigen specificity of the clonally expanded peripheral T cells was not determined. Low levels of normalized T-cell clonal expansion were also seen in some patients who did not respond. After ivuxolimab, more expanded clones were found on average in CD8+ T cells than in CD4+ T cells. Clonal expansion of both CD4+ and CD8+ blood T cells was observed from baseline to week 6 at doses 0.1 to 3.0 mg/kg.

Genomic DNA was isolated from the sorted cells so that the TCRbeta CDR3 region could be sequenced. The immunoSEQ Assay was used for sequencing of TCRbeta CDR3 regions. The table was pulled from immuneACCESS by TCRdb, which kept in-frame rearrangements only. Such tables lose some clones; where checked, under half of the loss comes from unresolved V genes, and the rest has no known cause. The sample table holds over 50,000 clones, of which 70% to 90% were seen once. Of the sample, approximately 4.7% is held by the ten largest clones. V drops 1 base and J drops 6 bases, leaving 16 bases in between. CDR1 and CDR2 are drawn from the germline V gene: SGHTA, FQGNSA. From the cysteine up to the phenylalanine, the CDR3 has a length of 16 residues. Only the CDR3 DNA stays, 48 bases, in frame from base 1. The trial excluded patients who had a history of autoimmune disease or were on systemic immunosuppression. Peripheral blood for TCR sequencing was drawn from every dose cohort at baseline, at cycle 4 day 1 and at cycle 7 day 1. Samples were obtained from an open-label, multicenter, first-in-human phase I dose-escalation trial of ivuxolimab. Adults with locally advanced or metastatic melanoma, renal cell, hepatocellular, or head and neck squamous cell carcinoma were enrolled in the trial. Before TCR sequencing, CD4+ and CD8+ T cells were separately sorted from peripheral blood.

About this clone itself: The antigen this receptor binds is unknown. No clone much larger than this one lies a single base away; base qualities are absent.

The chain links TRBV7-2 with TRBJ1-5, with the D gene call left open. The sequenced sample was CD4+ or CD8+ T cells sorted from blood, obtained in a trial of the OX40 agonist ivuxolimab. The TCR comes from an adult with an advanced solid tumor such as melanoma, head and neck, liver or kidney cancer. The CDR3 sequence is CASSLVGSQLSQPQHF. The sequenced DNA: TGTGCCAGCAGCTTAGTAGGCAGCCAGTTATCTCAGCCCCAGCATTTT.